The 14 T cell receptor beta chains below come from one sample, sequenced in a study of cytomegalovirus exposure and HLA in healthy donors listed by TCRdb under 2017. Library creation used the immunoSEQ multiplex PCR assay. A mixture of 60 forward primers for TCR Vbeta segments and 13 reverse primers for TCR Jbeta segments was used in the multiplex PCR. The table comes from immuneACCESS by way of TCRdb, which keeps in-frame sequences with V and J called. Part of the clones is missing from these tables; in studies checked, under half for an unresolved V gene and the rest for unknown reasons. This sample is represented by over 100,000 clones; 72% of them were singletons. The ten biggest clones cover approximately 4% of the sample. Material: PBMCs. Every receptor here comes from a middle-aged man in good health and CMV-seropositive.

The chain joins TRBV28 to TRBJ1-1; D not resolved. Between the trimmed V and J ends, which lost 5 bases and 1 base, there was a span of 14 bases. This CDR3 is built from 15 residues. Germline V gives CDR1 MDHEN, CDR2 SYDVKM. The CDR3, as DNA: TGTGCCAGCAGTGTATCCCGGGTAGGGAACACTGAAGCTTTCTTT. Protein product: CASSVSRVGNTEAFF.

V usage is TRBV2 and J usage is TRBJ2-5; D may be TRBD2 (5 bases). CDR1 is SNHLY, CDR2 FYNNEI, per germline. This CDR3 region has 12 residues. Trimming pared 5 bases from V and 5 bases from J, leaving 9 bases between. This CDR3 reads CASSNREETQYF. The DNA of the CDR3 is TGTGCCAGCAGTAATAGGGAGGAGACCCAGTACTTC. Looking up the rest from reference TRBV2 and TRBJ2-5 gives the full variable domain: EPEVTQTPSHQVTQMGQEVILRCVPISNHLYFYWYRQILGQKVEFLVSFYNNEISEKSEIFDDQFSVERPDGSNFTLKIRSTKLEDSAMYFCASSNREETQYFGPGTRLLVL.

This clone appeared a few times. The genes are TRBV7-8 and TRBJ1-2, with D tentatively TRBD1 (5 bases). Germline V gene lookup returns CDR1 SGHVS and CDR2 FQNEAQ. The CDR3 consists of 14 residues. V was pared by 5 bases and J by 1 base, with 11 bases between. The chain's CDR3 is CASSPQGLNYGYTF. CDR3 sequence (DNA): TGTGCCAGCAGCCCCCAGGGCCTTAACTATGGCTACACCTTC. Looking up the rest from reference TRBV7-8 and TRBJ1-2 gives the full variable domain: GAGVSQSPRYKVAKRGQDVALRCDPISGHVSLFWYQQALGQGPEFLTYFQNEAQLDKSGLPSDRFFAERPEGSVSTLKIQRTQQEDSAVYLCASSPQGLNYGYTFGSGTRLTVV.

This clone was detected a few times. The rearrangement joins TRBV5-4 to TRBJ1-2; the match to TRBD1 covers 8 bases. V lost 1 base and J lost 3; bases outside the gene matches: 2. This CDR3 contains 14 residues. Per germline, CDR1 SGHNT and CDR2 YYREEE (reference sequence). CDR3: CASSLQGAYYGYTF. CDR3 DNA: TGTGCCAGCAGCTTGCAGGGGGCTTACTATGGCTACACCTTC.

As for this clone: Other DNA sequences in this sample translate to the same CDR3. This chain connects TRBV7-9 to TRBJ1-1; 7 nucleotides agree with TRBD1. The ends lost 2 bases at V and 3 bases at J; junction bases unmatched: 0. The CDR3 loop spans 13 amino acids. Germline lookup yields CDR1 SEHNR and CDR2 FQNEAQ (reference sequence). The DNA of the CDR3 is TGTGCCAGCAGCTTAACAGGGGACACTGAAGCTTTCTTT. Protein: CASSLTGDTEAFF.

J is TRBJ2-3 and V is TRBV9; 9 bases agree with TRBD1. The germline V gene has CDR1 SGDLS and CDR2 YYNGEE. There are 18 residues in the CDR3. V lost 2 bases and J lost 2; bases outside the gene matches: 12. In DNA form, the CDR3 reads TGTGCCAGCAGCGTTTCTATTCCGGGACAGGGACTCACAGATACGCAGTATTTT. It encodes CASSVSIPGQGLTDTQYF. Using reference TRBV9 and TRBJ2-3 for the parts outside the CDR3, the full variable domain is DSGVTQTPKHLITATGQRVTLRCSPRSGDLSVYWYQQSLDQGLQFLIQYYNGEERAKGNILERFSAQQFPDLHSELNLSSLELGDSALYFCASSVSIPGQGLTDTQYFGPGTRLTVL.

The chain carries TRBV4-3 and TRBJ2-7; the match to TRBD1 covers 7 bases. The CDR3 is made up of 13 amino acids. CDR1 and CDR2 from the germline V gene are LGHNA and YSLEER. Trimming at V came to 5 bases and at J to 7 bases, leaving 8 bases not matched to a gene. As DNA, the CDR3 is TGCGCCAGCAGCTCCCAAAACAGGGGTGAGCAGTACTTC. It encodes CASSSQNRGEQYF.

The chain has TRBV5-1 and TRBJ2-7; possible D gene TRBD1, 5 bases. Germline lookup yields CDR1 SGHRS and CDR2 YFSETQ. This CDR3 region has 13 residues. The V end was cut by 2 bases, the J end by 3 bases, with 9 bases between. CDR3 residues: CASSFSGNYEQYF. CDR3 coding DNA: TGCGCCAGCAGCTTTTCAGGGAACTACGAGCAGTACTTC.

Here the CDR3 reads CASSPSRSEGYGYTF. The CDR3 coding sequence is TGTGCCAGCTCACCCTCCCGGTCCGAGGGCTATGGCTACACCTTC. The genes are TRBV18 and TRBJ1-2; D unclear. There are 15 residues in the CDR3. CDR1 is KGHSH, CDR2 LQKENI, per germline. V was clipped by 3 bases and J by 4 bases, with 15 bases between them.

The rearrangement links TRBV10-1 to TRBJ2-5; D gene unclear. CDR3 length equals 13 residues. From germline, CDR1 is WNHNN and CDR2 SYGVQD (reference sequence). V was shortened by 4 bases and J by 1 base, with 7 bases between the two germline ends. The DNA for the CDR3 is TGCGCCAGCAGTGGTACAGTCCAAGAGACCCAGTACTTC. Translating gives CASSGTVQETQYF.

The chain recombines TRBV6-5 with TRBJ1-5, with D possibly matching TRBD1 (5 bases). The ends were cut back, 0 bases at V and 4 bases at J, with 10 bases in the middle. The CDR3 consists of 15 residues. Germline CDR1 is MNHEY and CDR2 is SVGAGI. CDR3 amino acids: CASSYSWTPNQPQHF. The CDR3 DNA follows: TGTGCCAGCAGTTACTCGTGGACACCTAATCAGCCCCAGCATTTT.

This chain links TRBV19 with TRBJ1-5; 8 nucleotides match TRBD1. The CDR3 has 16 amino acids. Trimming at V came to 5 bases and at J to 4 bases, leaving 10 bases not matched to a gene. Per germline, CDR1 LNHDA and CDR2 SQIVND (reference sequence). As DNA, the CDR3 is TGTGCCAGTAGTTTTTCAGGGGGCAAGAATAATCAGCCCCAGCATTTT. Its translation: CASSFSGGKNNQPQHF.

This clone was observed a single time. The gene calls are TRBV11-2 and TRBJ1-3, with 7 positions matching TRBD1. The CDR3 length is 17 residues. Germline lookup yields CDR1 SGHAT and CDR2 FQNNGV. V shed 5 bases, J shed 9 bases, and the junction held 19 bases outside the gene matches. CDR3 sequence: CASSPRDVQGWRGTIYF. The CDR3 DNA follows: TGTGCCAGCAGCCCCAGAGACGTACAGGGGTGGCGGGGCACCATATATTTT.

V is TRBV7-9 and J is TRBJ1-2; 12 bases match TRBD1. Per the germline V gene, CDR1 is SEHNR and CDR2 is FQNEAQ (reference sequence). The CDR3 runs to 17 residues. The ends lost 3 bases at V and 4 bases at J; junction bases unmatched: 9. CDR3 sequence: CASSFPGQGASIYGYTF. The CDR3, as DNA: TGTGCCAGCAGCTTTCCGGGACAGGGGGCGTCTATCTATGGCTACACCTTC.